The 16 T cell receptor beta chains presented below share a single source sample, sequenced in a study of blood T cell repertoires in COVID-19. The data were produced by immunoSEQ multiplex PCR, yet TCRdb's version contains in-frame clones alone and is incomplete. Of 160,000 or so clones in the sample, about 85% were seen once. Sequenced sample: peripheral blood. The receptors originated from a man aged 40-49 years with acute or convalescent COVID-19.

The chain has TRBV18 and TRBJ1-1; 8 nucleotides agree with TRBD1. The CDR3 has 17 residues. The trim removed 2 bases at V and 6 bases at J, leaving 14 bases unmatched. Germline V gives CDR1 KGHSH, CDR2 LQKENI. CDR3 nucleotides: TGTGCCAGCTCACCAAGGGGCACAGGGGGGGGTTACGCTGAAGCTTTCTTT. As protein: CASSPRGTGGGYAEAFF.

This chain connects TRBV7-9 to TRBJ2-3; tentatively, D is TRBD1 (7 bases). Germline assignment: CDR1 SEHNR and CDR2 FQNEAQ (reference sequence). Trimming took 7 bases from V and 2 from J, leaving 13 bases between them. CDR3 length: 14 residues. This CDR3 reads CASTLEGATDTQYF. DNA for the CDR3: TGTGCCAGCACCTTGGAGGGGGCCACAGATACGCAGTATTTT.

This clone has only a few counts. The rearrangement links TRBV18 to TRBJ2-1, with 8 bases aligning to TRBD1. Losses at the gene ends were 4 bases for V and 5 bases for J; bases not matched to a gene: 7. This CDR3 has 15 amino acids. In germline, CDR1 is KGHSH, CDR2 LQKENI. CDR3 region: CASSLFGDRNNEQFF. CDR3 bases: TGTGCCAGCTCACTCTTCGGGGACAGGAACAATGAGCAGTTCTTC.

This chain joins TRBV7-3 and TRBJ2-2; weak D call: TRBD1 (6 bases). Between the trimmed V and J ends, which lost 4 bases and 3 bases, there was a span of 18 bases. Per germline, CDR1 SGHTA and CDR2 FQGTGA. This CDR3 is 17 amino acids long. This chain's CDR3 is CASSSAPTGQHTGELFF. The CDR3 DNA follows: TGTGCCAGCAGCTCCGCCCCCACGGGACAACACACCGGGGAGCTGTTTTTT.

The rearrangement joins TRBV18 to TRBJ2-7; no reliable D call. The CDR3 is made up of 15 amino acids. From germline, CDR1 is KGHSH and CDR2 LQKENI. V was trimmed by 1 base and J by 5 bases, leaving 15 bases between them. The CDR3 DNA reads TGTGCCAGCTCACCACTAAGTTCCGGGTTCCACGAGCAGTACTTC. It codes for CASSPLSSGFHEQYF.

This chain uses TRBV19 with TRBJ2-3; 9 bases map to TRBD1. CDR3 length equals 16 residues. Trimming at V came to 1 base and at J to 5 bases, leaving 7 bases not matched to a gene. Germline V gene lookup returns CDR1 LNHDA and CDR2 SQIVND (reference sequence). CDR3 nucleotides: TGTGCCAGTAGTATAGGAGGACAGGGGCTGAGAGATACGCAGTATTTT. Encoded protein: CASSIGGQGLRDTQYF.

The chain employs TRBV12-5 and TRBJ2-3; a possible D gene is TRBD2 (5 bases). Germline CDR1 and CDR2: LGHNT and FRNRAP. The V end was cut by 6 bases, the J end by 2 bases, with 15 bases between. The CDR3 runs to 15 residues. CDR3 in amino acids: CASGLPGLYTDTQYF. CDR3 coding DNA: TGTGCTAGTGGCCTCCCTGGACTCTACACAGATACGCAGTATTTT.

Written as DNA, the CDR3 is TGTGCCAGCAGCTTATATTCGGGGAGCAATCAGCCCCAGCATTTT. It yields the protein CASSLYSGSNQPQHF. The rearrangement links TRBV5-5 to TRBJ1-5; D is ambiguous. This CDR3 has 15 residues. Germline V gives CDR1 SGHKS, CDR2 YYEKEE (reference sequence). Trimming shortened V by 2 bases and J by 1 base, and 10 bases separated the two germline ends. The variable domain in full, with the rest retrieved from reference TRBV5-5 and TRBJ1-5, is DAGVTQSPTHLIKTRGQQVTLRCSPISGHKSVSWYQQVLGQGPQFIFQYYEKEERGRGNFPDRFSARQFPNYSSELNVNALLLGDSALYLCASSLYSGSNQPQHFGDGTRLSIL.

The V and J genes are TRBV29-1 and TRBJ1-4; possible D gene TRBD1, 5 bases. V was pared by 2 bases and J by 10 bases, with 5 bases between. Per the germline V gene, CDR1 is SQVTM and CDR2 is ANQGSEA. CDR3 length equals 10 residues. The CDR3 DNA reads TGCAGCGTTGAACAGGGAAAACTGTTTTTT. This encodes CSVEQGKLFF. Variable domain in full (rest from reference TRBV29-1 and TRBJ1-4): SAVISQKPSRDICQRGTSLTIQCQVDSQVTMMFWYRQQPGQSLTLIATANQGSEATYESGFVIDKFPISRPNLTFSTLTVSNMSPEDSSIYLCSVEQGKLFFGSGTQLSVL.

J is TRBJ1-1 and V is TRBV7-2; the D is unclear. Germline assignment: CDR1 SGHTA and CDR2 FQGNSA. The CDR3 runs to 15 residues. V lost 1 base, J lost 1 base, and 10 bases lay in between. The CDR3 sequence is CASSLVGSSNTEAFF. CDR3 sequence (DNA): TGTGCCAGCAGCTTAGTGGGCAGTTCGAACACTGAAGCTTTCTTT.

V and J are TRBV5-1 and TRBJ1-2, with 7 bases fitting TRBD1. Trimming cost V 1 base and J 4 bases; bases outside gene matches: 10. CDR1 and CDR2 (germline): SGHRS, YFSETQ. The CDR3 contains 16 residues. The CDR3 protein is CASSLTGTGQLYGYTF. DNA for the CDR3: TGCGCCAGCAGCTTGACGGGTACGGGACAGCTCTATGGCTACACCTTC.

This chain uses TRBV12-5 with TRBJ2-5, with 7 bases aligning to TRBD2. J gave up 4 bases and V 4 bases, and 12 bases lay outside the gene matches. The CDR3 sequence is 16 residues long. From germline, CDR1 is LGHNT and CDR2 FRNRAP. CDR3 region: CASGSKTSWEAETQYF. The DNA for the CDR3 is TGTGCTAGTGGTTCCAAGACTAGCTGGGAGGCAGAGACCCAGTACTTC.

The rearrangement joins TRBV5-3 to TRBJ1-2; 8 nucleotides agree with TRBD1. TRBV5-3 qualifies as an ORF whose function is uncertain. J was trimmed by 2 bases and V by 4 bases; bases with no gene match: 4. The CDR3 has 14 residues. This chain's CDR3 is CARSQDRVNYGYTF. For the CDR3, the DNA is TGTGCCAGAAGCCAGGACAGGGTCAACTATGGCTACACCTTC.

Comment on this clone: An end of the junction does not agree with germline; a read error may underlie this. This chain links TRBV6-2 or TRBV6-3 with TRBJ2-5; D might be TRBD2 (7 bases). From germline, CDR1 is MNHEY and CDR2 SVGEGT. CDR3 size: 13 residues. CDR3 DNA: TGTGCCAGCAGTTACTCGTCGGGGGGCCCCCCCAACTTC. This sequence encodes CASSYSSGGPPNF.

The rearrangement joins TRBV19 to TRBJ1-1, with a weak D call TRBD1 (6 bases). V was trimmed by 7 bases and J by 3 bases, leaving 21 bases between them. CDR1 is LNHDA, CDR2 SQIVND, per germline (reference sequence). The CDR3 is 16 residues long. Here the CDR3 DNA reads TGTGCCAGTATTACCTACCGCAACAAGGGGGACACTGAAGCTTTCTTT. Translated, it gives CASITYRNKGDTEAFF.

V is TRBV29-1 and J is TRBJ2-7; possibly TRBD2 for D (6 bases). The CDR3 is 13 residues long. The V end was cut by 7 bases, the J end by 5 bases, with 18 bases between. CDR1 and CDR2 (germline): SQVTM, ANQGSEA. In nucleotides, the CDR3 is TGCAGCGCCCTTGGGGCGGGGTGGGACGAGCAGTACTTC. Translated, it gives CSALGAGWDEQYF.